The 3 T cell receptor beta chains listed next were all sequenced from one sample in a study of tumor-infiltrating lymphocytes in primary liver carcinoma. Researchers generated TCR beta cDNA from about 460 ng of total RNA, relying on a constant-region primer. Investigators got TCR beta libraries out of three nested multiplex PCR rounds, done with slightly modified ARM-PCR. The study ran its first two PCR rounds for nine to eleven cycles each, using TRBV1-TRBV30 forward primers and a C-beta reverse primer. MiXCR was run by TCRdb on the multiplex PCR reads, yielding one entry per CDR3 protein. The top ten clones hold roughly a quarter of a sample with 40,000 to 50,000 distinct CDR3 sequences, around three quarters of them seen once. Co-extracting RNA and DNA was done with about 17-30 mg of unsorted bulk tissue as input. The specimen sequenced was liver tumor tissue from sampling region 3. Stated subset: tumor region T3, left-lateral pole. The receptors derive from a man aged 35 to 55 with primary liver carcinoma and hepatitis B virus infection.

Comment on this clonotype: One junction end does not reproduce the germline sequence, and a read error may be involved. This rearrangement joins TRBV4-1 to TRBJ1-2, with 8 positions matching TRBD1. The germline V gene has CDR1 MGHRA and CDR2 YSYEKL. The CDR3 totals 16 residues. The CDR3 sequence: CVSNFERTGTSYGYTF. The CDR3 nucleotides are TGCGTCAGCAACTTCGAGAGGACAGGGACTAGCTATGGCTACACCTTC.

As concerns this clonotype: No conserved phenylalanine or tryptophan ends this CDR3, so it is likely a read error. V and J are TRBV29-1 and TRBJ1-1; D possibly corresponds to TRBD1 (5 bases). Deletions cut 3 bases from V and 4 bases from J, with 12 bases between. The germline V gene has CDR1 SQVTM and CDR2 ANQGSEA. The CDR3 loop spans 13 amino acids. The CDR3 DNA sequence: TGCAGCGTTGACGGCCAGGGAGCCACTGAAGCTTTCTAT. Its translation is CSVDGQGATEAFY.

The rearrangement links TRBV6-5 to TRBJ2-6; D is possibly TRBD1 (6 bases). V lost 6 bases, J lost 15 bases, and 27 bases lay in between. CDR3 length equals 16 residues. Germline V gene data show CDR1 as MNHEY and CDR2 as SVGAGI. CDR3: CASRAGDGSGADALTF. For the CDR3, the DNA is TGTGCCAGCAGGGCAGGGGACGGATCCGGGGCCGACGCCCTGACTTTC.